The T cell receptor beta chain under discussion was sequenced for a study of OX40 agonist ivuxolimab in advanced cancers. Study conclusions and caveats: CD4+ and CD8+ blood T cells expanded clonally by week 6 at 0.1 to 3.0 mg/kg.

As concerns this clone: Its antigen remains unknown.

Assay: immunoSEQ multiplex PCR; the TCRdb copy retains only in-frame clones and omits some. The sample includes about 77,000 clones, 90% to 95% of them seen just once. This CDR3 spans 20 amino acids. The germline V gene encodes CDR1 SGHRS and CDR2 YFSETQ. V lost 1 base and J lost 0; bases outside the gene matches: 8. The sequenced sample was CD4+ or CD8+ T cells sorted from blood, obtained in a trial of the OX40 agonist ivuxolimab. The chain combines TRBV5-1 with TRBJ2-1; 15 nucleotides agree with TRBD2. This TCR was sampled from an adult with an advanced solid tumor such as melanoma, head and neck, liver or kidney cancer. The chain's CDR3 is CASSLISGLAGGSSYNEQFF. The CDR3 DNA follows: TGCGCCAGCAGCTTGATTTCGGGACTAGCGGGAGGAAGCTCCTACAATGAGCAGTTCTTC.